This TCR beta chain was identified during a study of blood T cell repertoires in COVID-19. Study context: T cells, B-cell-depleted T cells, or PBMCs provided the cDNA or gDNA that served as material.

After removal of 2 bases from V and 4 bases from J, the junction contained 6 bases not matched to a gene. The CDR3 has 14 amino acids. Germline assignment: CDR1 SGDLS and CDR2 YYNGEE. Per the original methods: Scientists estimated how many nucleated cells there were by amplifying reference gene primers. Profiled with immunoSEQ multiplex PCR; TCRdb holds only in-frame clones, not every one. The D gene and trimming were derived from the DNA, and the V and J assignments and clone size from that table. The top ten clones hold roughly 2.3% of a sample with roughly 160,000 clones, roughly 90% of them seen once.

The rearrangement links TRBV9 to TRBJ2-7, with 7 bases that match TRBD1. This sequence was found in a young man with acute or convalescent COVID-19. Input material: peripheral blood. The CDR3, as DNA: TGTGCCAGCAGCGTGACAGGGACGGGGTACGAGCAGTACTTC. Amino acids: CASSVTGTGYEQYF.